The present T cell receptor (beta chain) was sequenced within a study of regulatory T cells in long-lasting Graves disease. Germline CDR1 and CDR2: MNHNS and SASEGT. V was pared by 10 bases and J by 1 base, with 5 bases of the junction left unmatched. The CDR3 runs to 14 residues. This clonotype was observed many times. Libraries of TCR beta came from iRepertoire HTBI primers plus Arm-PCR of CDR3 regions. TCRdb re-called the multiplex PCR reads with MiXCR, one entry per CDR3 protein. The table includes 400,000 to 500,000 distinct CDR3 sequences, 12% to 15% detected once. Described time point: newly diagnosed GD, antithyroid drugs for less than 3 months. The TCR library was made from RNA extracted from PBMCs. The same data also contributed to another study, on T cells in Graves' hyperthyroidism and ophthalmopathy.

This sequence joins TRBV6-1 and TRBJ2-2; TRBD1 agrees at 8 bases. This clonotype originated in a woman aged 45-65 years with Graves disease. The sequencing used peripheral blood mononuclear cells (PBMCs), collected at new diagnosis, from a patient treated with antithyroid drugs. The CDR3 nucleotides are TGTGCCACCCGACAGGGGCTGAACACCGGGGAGCTGTTTTTT. Protein sequence: CATRQGLNTGELFF.